This TCR beta chain was retrieved from a study of beta chain features in type 1 diabetes. As for the study in general: The examined sorted cells totaled around 100,000,000 across samples. General observations from the study: PCR might show a preference for shorter templates, equally across patients and controls. Whether TCRB rearrangement is influenced by HLA type went unresolved here.

The sequenced template was cDNA made from the entire isolated RNA. Only in-frame clones appear in the TCRdb table, and some are missing; sequencing was by immunoSEQ multiplex PCR. The profile covers over 300,000 clones, with 7.5% to 9% appearing a single time and around 0.44% taken by the ten largest. Cells sorted by CD45RO/CCR7/CD25/CD127/CD95/CD27 comprised CD4+ naive, central memory, regulatory and stem cell-like memory cells. In its sample, this clone was seen a few times. As yet, its antigen is unknown. Material for sequencing was central memory CD4+ T cells from blood. The source is a woman under 30 in good health.

This CDR3 reads CSVFGQGNHNEQFF. The DNA of the CDR3 is TGCAGCGTTTTTGGACAGGGGAACCACAATGAGCAGTTCTTC. This rearrangement joins TRBV29-1 to TRBJ2-1; 9 positions agree with TRBD1. This CDR3 has 14 residues. Germline lookup yields CDR1 SQVTM and CDR2 ANQGSEA. With 5 bases clipped from V and 5 bases from J, the junction kept 7 bases outside the gene matches.